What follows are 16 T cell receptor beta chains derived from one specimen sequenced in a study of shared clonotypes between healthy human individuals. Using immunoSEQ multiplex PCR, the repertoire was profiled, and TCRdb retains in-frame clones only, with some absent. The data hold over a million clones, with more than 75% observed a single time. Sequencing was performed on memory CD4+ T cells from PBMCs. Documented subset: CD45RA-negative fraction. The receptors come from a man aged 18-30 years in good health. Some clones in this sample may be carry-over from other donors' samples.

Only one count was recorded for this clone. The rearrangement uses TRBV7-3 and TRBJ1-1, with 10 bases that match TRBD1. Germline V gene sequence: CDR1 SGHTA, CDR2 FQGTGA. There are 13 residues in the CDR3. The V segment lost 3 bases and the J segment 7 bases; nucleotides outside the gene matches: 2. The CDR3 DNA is TGTGCCAGCAGCTTGGGACAGGGGAATGAAGCTTTCTTT. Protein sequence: CASSLGQGNEAFF.

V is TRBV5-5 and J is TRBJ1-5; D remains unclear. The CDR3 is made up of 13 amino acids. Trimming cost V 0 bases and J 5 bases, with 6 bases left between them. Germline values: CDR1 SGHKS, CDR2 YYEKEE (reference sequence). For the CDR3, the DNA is TGTGCCAGCAGCTTGGGCGGTCATCAGCCCCAGCATTTT. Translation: CASSLGGHQPQHF.

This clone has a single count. CDR3 residues: CASSLDGTSGRSHEQFF. The CDR3 nucleotides read TGTGCCAGCAGCTTAGACGGGACTAGCGGGAGGTCCCATGAGCAGTTCTTC. The rearrangement joins TRBV7-2 to TRBJ2-1; 15 bases agree with TRBD2. With 1 base clipped from V and 8 bases from J, the junction kept 6 bases outside the gene matches. There are 17 residues in the CDR3. Per the germline V gene, CDR1 is SGHTA and CDR2 is FQGNSA.

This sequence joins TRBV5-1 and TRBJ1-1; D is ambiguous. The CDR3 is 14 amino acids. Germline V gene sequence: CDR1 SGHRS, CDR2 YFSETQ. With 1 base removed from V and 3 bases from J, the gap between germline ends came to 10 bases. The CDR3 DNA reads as TGCGCCAGCAGCTTGTGGGGTGAGCACACTGAAGCTTTCTTT. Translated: CASSLWGEHTEAFF.

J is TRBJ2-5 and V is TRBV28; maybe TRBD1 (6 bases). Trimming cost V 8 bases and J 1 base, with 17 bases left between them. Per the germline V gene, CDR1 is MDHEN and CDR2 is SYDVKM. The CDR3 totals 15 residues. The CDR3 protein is CASGHHRAGQETQYF. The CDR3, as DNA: TGTGCCAGCGGACATCACAGGGCGGGCCAAGAGACCCAGTACTTC.

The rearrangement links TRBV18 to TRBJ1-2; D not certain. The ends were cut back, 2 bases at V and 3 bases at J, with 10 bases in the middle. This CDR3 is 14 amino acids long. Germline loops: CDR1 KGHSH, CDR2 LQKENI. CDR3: CASSPLAGYYGYTF. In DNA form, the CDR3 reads TGTGCCAGCTCACCATTGGCAGGCTACTATGGCTACACCTTC.

The CDR3 loop reads CASSRRGGNTGELFF. Written as DNA, the CDR3 is TGTGCCAGTAGTCGCCGGGGAGGGAACACCGGGGAGCTGTTTTTT. The V gene is TRBV19, the J gene TRBJ2-2; perhaps TRBD2 as D (6 bases). This CDR3 region has 15 residues. Trimming took off 5 bases at V and 1 base at J, with 11 bases between the two ends. Germline loops: CDR1 LNHDA, CDR2 SQIVND (reference sequence).

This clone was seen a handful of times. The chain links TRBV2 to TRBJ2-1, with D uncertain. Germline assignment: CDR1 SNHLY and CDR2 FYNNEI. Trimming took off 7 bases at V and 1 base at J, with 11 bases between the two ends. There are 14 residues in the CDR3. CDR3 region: CASMVSISYNEQFF. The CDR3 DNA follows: TGTGCCAGCATGGTGTCTATTTCCTACAATGAGCAGTTCTTC.

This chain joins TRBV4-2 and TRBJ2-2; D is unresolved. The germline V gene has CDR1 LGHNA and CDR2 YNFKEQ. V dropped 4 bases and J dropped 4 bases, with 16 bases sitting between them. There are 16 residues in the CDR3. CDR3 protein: CASSPGPRVLTGELFF. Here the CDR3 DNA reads TGTGCCAGCAGCCCCGGGCCGCGCGTGCTCACCGGGGAGCTGTTTTTT.

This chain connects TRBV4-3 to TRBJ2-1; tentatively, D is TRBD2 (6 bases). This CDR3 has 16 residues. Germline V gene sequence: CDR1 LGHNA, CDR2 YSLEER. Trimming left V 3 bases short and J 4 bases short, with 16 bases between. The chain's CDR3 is CASSHVTSSGYNEQFF. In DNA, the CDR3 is TGCGCCAGCAGCCATGTAACTAGCAGCGGTTACAATGAGCAGTTCTTC.

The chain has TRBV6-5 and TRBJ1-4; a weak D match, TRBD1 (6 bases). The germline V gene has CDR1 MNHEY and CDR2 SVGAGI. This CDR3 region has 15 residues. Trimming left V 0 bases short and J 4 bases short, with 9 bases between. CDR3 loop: CASSYSLRGNEKLFF. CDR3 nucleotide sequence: TGTGCCAGCAGTTACTCGCTCAGGGGTAATGAAAAACTGTTTTTT.

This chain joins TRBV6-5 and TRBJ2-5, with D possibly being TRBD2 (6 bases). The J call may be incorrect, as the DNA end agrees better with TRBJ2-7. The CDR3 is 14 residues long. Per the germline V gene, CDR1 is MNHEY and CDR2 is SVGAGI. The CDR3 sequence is CASSPRIGTYEQYF. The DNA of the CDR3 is TGTGCCAGCAGTCCGCGGATTGGGACTTACGAGCAGTACTTC.

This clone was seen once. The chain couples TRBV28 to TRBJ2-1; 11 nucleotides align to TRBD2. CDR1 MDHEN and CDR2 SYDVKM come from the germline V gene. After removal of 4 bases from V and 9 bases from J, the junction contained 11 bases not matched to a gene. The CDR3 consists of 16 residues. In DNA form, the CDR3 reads TGTGCCAGCAGTTCCACTAGCGGGAGTGGACTGGTTGAGCAGTTCTTC. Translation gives CASSSTSGSGLVEQFF.

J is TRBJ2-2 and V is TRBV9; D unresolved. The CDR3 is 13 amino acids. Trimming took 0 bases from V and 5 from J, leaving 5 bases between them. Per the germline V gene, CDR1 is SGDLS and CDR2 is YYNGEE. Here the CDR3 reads CASSVEETGELFF. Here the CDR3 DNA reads TGTGCCAGCAGCGTAGAGGAGACCGGGGAGCTGTTTTTT.

The CDR3 region is CASSLLAGPLQETQYF. The CDR3 DNA sequence: TGTGCCAGCAGCTTACTAGCGGGCCCTCTTCAAGAGACCCAGTACTTC. The V call is TRBV11-2, the J call TRBJ2-5, with 8 bases identical to TRBD2. CDR1 SGHAT and CDR2 FQNNGV come from the germline V gene. This CDR3 is 16 amino acids long. The V and J ends lost 2 bases and 2 bases, in that order; junction bases with no gene match: 7. Together with reference TRBV11-2 and TRBJ2-5, the CDR3 gives the full variable domain: EAGVAQSPRYKIIEKRQSVAFWCNPISGHATLYWYQQILGQGPKLLIQFQNNGVVDDSQLPKDRFSAERLKGVDSTLKIQPAKLEDSAVYLCASSLLAGPLQETQYFGPGTRLLVL.

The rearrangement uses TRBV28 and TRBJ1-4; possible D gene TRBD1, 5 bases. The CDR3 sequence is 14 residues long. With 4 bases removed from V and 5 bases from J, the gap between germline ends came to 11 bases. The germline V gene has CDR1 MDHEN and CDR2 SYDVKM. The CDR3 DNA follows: TGTGCCAGCAGTTACAGGTGGTTAAATGAAAAACTGTTTTTT. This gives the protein CASSYRWLNEKLFF. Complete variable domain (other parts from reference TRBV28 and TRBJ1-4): DVKVTQSSRYLVKRTGEKVFLECVQDMDHENMFWYRQDPGLGLRLIYFSYDVKMKEKGDIPEGYSVSREKKERFSLILESASTNQTSMYLCASSYRWLNEKLFFGSGTQLSVL.